These 21 T cell receptor beta chains were sequenced from one sample in a study of blood T cell repertoires in COVID-19. Repertoires were generated with immunoSEQ multiplex PCR, while TCRdb's copy carries only in-frame clones and drops some. Of roughly 180,000 clones listed, over 80% are singletons. The source material was peripheral blood. The source of these receptors is a woman in her thirties or forties with COVID-19, enrolled during active disease.

The rearrangement uses TRBV5-6 and TRBJ2-1, with 7 bases matching TRBD2. Unmatched junction bases numbered 3, after V lost 0 bases and J lost 6 bases. The V gene's germline CDR1 is SGHDT and CDR2 YYEEEE. The CDR3 has 14 residues. For the CDR3, the DNA is TGTGCCAGCAGCTTGGGGACTAGGGGCAATGAGCAGTTCTTC. It codes for CASSLGTRGNEQFF.

This clone has more than one count but fewer than ten. Other DNA sequences in the same sample also yield this CDR3. CDR3 in amino acids: CASSLGNGDTEAFF. The DNA of the CDR3 is TGCGCCAGCAGCTTGGGGAACGGGGACACTGAAGCTTTCTTT. The gene calls are TRBV5-1 and TRBJ1-1, with D uncertain. V lost 0 bases to trimming and J lost 3 bases, with 9 bases between them. Germline values: CDR1 SGHRS, CDR2 YFSETQ. There are 14 residues in the CDR3. Together with reference TRBV5-1 and TRBJ1-1, the CDR3 gives the full variable domain: KAGVTQTPRYLIKTRGQQVTLSCSPISGHRSVSWYQQTPGQGLQFLFEYFSETQRNKGNFPGRFSGRQFSNSRSEMNVSTLELGDSALYLCASSLGNGDTEAFFGQGTRLTVV.

V is TRBV19 and J is TRBJ1-4; D uncertain. Trimming removed 3 bases at V and 12 bases at J, with 11 bases between. The germline gives CDR1 LNHDA, CDR2 SQIVND (reference sequence). The CDR3 covers 12 residues. In DNA, the CDR3 is TGTGCCAGTAGTATCCCCGGCGGAGAACTGTTTTTT. This gives the protein CASSIPGGELFF.

In its sample, this clone was seen many times. This chain joins TRBV24-1 and TRBJ2-1, with D possibly TRBD2 on 5 matching bases. The CDR3 is 16 residues long. The V gene's germline CDR1 is KGHDR and CDR2 SFDVKD. Trimming left V 3 bases short and J 7 bases short, with 18 bases between. CDR3 loop: CATSDRTTGMGNEQFF. The CDR3, as DNA: TGTGCCACCAGTGATCGGACGACGGGGATGGGGAATGAGCAGTTCTTC.

The gene calls are TRBV14 and TRBJ2-5; D is possibly TRBD1 (6 bases). V was clipped by 4 bases and J by 5 bases, with 17 bases between them. This CDR3 is 15 amino acids long. CDR1 is SGHDN and CDR2 is FVKESK in the germline V gene. CDR3 sequence: CASSPGDISYETQYF. CDR3 coding DNA: TGTGCCAGCAGCCCCGGGGACATTAGCTACGAGACCCAGTACTTC.

This chain uses TRBV24-1 with TRBJ2-7; D not certain. CDR3 size: 12 residues. The germline V gene has CDR1 KGHDR and CDR2 SFDVKD. The V end was cut by 6 bases, the J end by 3 bases, with 8 bases between. CDR3 protein: CATSSYSYEQYF. The CDR3 DNA reads TGTGCCACCAGTAGCTACAGCTACGAGCAGTACTTC.

The genes are TRBV5-4 and TRBJ1-1; 9 nucleotides line up with TRBD1. Germline loops: CDR1 SGHNT, CDR2 YYREEE (reference sequence). This CDR3 is 11 amino acids long. With 5 bases clipped from V and 8 bases from J, the junction kept 1 base outside the gene matches. CDR3 region: CASRDRGEAFF. In DNA form, the CDR3 reads TGTGCCAGCAGGGACAGGGGCGAAGCTTTCTTT.

The chain's CDR3 is CASTAGAQYTEAFF. CDR3 DNA sequence: TGTGCCAGTACCGCCGGAGCTCAATACACTGAAGCTTTCTTT. The V call is TRBV19, the J call TRBJ1-1; D not certain. V was pared by 7 bases and J by 3 bases, with 15 bases between. Germline loops: CDR1 LNHDA, CDR2 SQIVND (reference sequence). CDR3 length: 14 residues. Combining the CDR3 with reference TRBV19 and TRBJ1-1 gives the whole variable domain DGGITQSPKYLFRKEGQNVTLSCEQNLNHDAMYWYRQDPGQGLRLIYYSQIVNDFQKGDIAEGYSVSREKKESFPLTVTSAQKNPTAFYLCASTAGAQYTEAFFGQGTRLTVV.

This sequence joins TRBV10-3 and TRBJ1-5; TRBD1 might be the D (5 bases). Germline CDR1 is ENHRY and CDR2 is SYGVKD. This CDR3 contains 16 residues. The V end lost 10 bases, the J end lost 4 bases, and 23 bases lay between the germline ends. The CDR3 nucleotides are TGTGCCACCCGATTCACCGTAGACAGCAGTAATCAGCCCCAGCATTTT. Translated: CATRFTVDSSNQPQHF.

This chain links TRBV27 with TRBJ2-1; 10 nucleotides align to TRBD2. V dropped 2 bases and J dropped 3; count of bases not matched to a gene: 1. CDR1 and CDR2 from the germline V gene are MNHEY and SMNVEV (reference sequence). The CDR3 sequence is 15 residues long. CDR3 coding DNA: TGTGCCAGCAGTTTAGGGACTAGCGTCTACAATGAGCAGTTCTTC. It translates to CASSLGTSVYNEQFF.

As DNA, the CDR3 is TGTGCCAGCAGTTTCAGGGGGCGCGGCACTGAAGCTTTCTTT. Protein sequence: CASSFRGRGTEAFF. V is TRBV2 and J is TRBJ1-1; 8 bases map to TRBD1. CDR3 size: 14 residues. With V trimmed by 5 bases and J by 4 bases, 6 bases remained unmatched. Germline lookup yields CDR1 SNHLY and CDR2 FYNNEI.

Remarks on this clone: The sample carries other DNA sequences with the same CDR3. The CDR3 is CASSVATGGYEQYF. CDR3 in DNA: TGTGCCAGCAGCGTAGCGACAGGGGGCTACGAGCAGTACTTC. The rearrangement links TRBV9 to TRBJ2-7, with TRBD1 identical over 9 bases. The CDR3 contains 14 residues. Germline V gives CDR1 SGDLS, CDR2 YYNGEE. V shed 0 bases, J shed 3 bases, and the junction held 1 base outside the gene matches.

V is TRBV27 and J is TRBJ2-1; 7 nucleotides match TRBD2. The germline CDR1 and CDR2 sequences are MNHEY and SMNVEV (reference sequence). The V segment lost 4 bases and the J segment 5 bases; nucleotides outside the gene matches: 5. The CDR3 runs 14 residues. Written as DNA, the CDR3 is TGTGCCAGCAGTTCTAGCGGCCCACACAATGAGCAGTTCTTC. It is translated as CASSSSGPHNEQFF.

The chain employs TRBV9 and TRBJ1-4, with D unclear. The germline V gene has CDR1 SGDLS and CDR2 YYNGEE. Trimming took 4 bases from V and 3 from J, leaving 13 bases between them. CDR3 length: 15 residues. Here the CDR3 DNA reads TGTGCCAGCAGCTCAAGAGGGATGGCTAATGAAAAACTGTTTTTT. Translation: CASSSRGMANEKLFF.

The gene calls are TRBV11-2 and TRBJ1-2, with TRBD1 identical over 12 bases. Germline V CDR1 and CDR2: SGHAT, FQNNGV. This CDR3 contains 15 residues. V lost 4 bases to trimming and J lost 8 bases; unmatched junction nucleotides: 8. This CDR3 is CASSSGTGGAQGYTF. CDR3 DNA sequence: TGTGCCAGCAGCTCTGGGACAGGGGGCGCGCAAGGCTACACCTTC.

This clone was seen only a few times. The chain uses TRBV6-5 and TRBJ1-3; TRBD1 aligns across 9 bases. Germline trimming cut 6 bases from V and 9 bases from J; bases unmatched to any gene: 9. CDR3 length: 14 amino acids. Germline values: CDR1 MNHEY, CDR2 SVGAGI. In DNA, the CDR3 is TGTGCCAGCAGGGGCCTGGGACAGGGATTCACCATATATTTT. This gives the protein CASRGLGQGFTIYF.

DNA for the CDR3: TGTGCCAGCAGCCGACTAGCGGTCTACGAGCAGTACTTC. Encoded protein: CASSRLAVYEQYF. The rearrangement uses TRBV3-1 (or the pseudogene TRBV3-2) and TRBJ2-7; TRBD2 agrees at 9 bases. Per the germline V gene, CDR1 is LGHDT and CDR2 is YNNKEL (reference sequence). V lost 4 bases, J lost 3 bases, and 1 base stayed unmatched. This CDR3 is built from 13 residues.

The gene calls are TRBV11-3 and TRBJ2-1; tentatively, D is TRBD2 (6 bases). The CDR3 spans 14 residues. The V end lost 2 bases, the J end lost 6 bases, and 11 bases lay between the germline ends. Looked up from germline, CDR1 is SGHNT and CDR2 is YENEEA. CDR3 nucleotides: TGTGCCAGCAGCTTACGGGGGTCAATCAATGAGCAGTTCTTC. Amino acid sequence: CASSLRGSINEQFF.

This clone has only one observation. The chain couples TRBV7-9 to TRBJ2-1, with 11 bases fitting TRBD1. V dropped 5 bases and J dropped 3; count of bases not matched to a gene: 9. There are 17 residues in the CDR3. Germline V gives CDR1 SEHNR, CDR2 FQNEAQ (reference sequence). The CDR3 region has the DNA TGTGCCAGCAGCCCACCGGGACAGGGGGGGCTCTACAATGAGCAGTTCTTC. It specifies CASSPPGQGGLYNEQFF.

The J gene is TRBJ2-3, the V gene TRBV30; TRBD1 matches 8 bases. This CDR3 spans 17 amino acids. V lost 1 base and J lost 7; bases outside the gene matches: 16. Germline CDR1 is GTSNPN and CDR2 is SVGIG (reference sequence). The CDR3 spells CAWSAHRGANNPHTQYF. For the CDR3, the DNA is TGTGCCTGGAGTGCCCACAGGGGGGCCAACAATCCCCATACGCAGTATTTT.

The V gene is TRBV2, the J gene TRBJ1-5; a possible D gene is TRBD1 (5 bases). V was trimmed by 4 bases and J by 1 base, leaving 8 bases between them. The CDR3 runs to 14 residues. The germline CDR1 and CDR2 sequences are SNHLY and FYNNEI. CDR3 sequence (DNA): TGTGCCAGCAGTGGGGGGGACAGCAATCAGCCCCAGCATTTT. Translating gives CASSGGDSNQPQHF.